The 2 T cell receptor beta chains below were found in one sample sequenced in a study of human T cells and chemical hapten exposure. Regarding time point: patch test 1, 2 weeks after DPC sensitization. Treatment reported: therapeutic diphenylcyclopropenone sensitization with weekly scalp DPC. One entry per CDR3 protein results from TCRdb running MiXCR on the RACE reads. The repertoire consists of tens of thousands of distinct CDR3 sequences, with approximately 10% occurring once and the leading ten covering 2% to 2.5%. This sample comprised whole blood, obtained in connection with sensitization to the hapten diphenylcyclopropenone (DPC). The receptors were gathered from a man between 40 and 49 years old with alopecia areata. Some clones in this sample may be carry-over from other donors' samples.

This clonotype was seen a handful of times. The chain employs TRBV7-2 and TRBJ1-2; D perhaps matches TRBD1 (6 bases). Per the germline V gene, CDR1 is SGHTA and CDR2 is FQGNSA. Trimming left V 2 bases short and J 7 bases short, with 17 bases between. The CDR3 sequence is 15 residues long. In DNA, the CDR3 is TGTGCCAGCAGCTTAACCCAGCAGGGGTGGGGTGGCTACACCTTC. This translates into CASSLTQQGWGGYTF.

Only a few counts were recorded for this clonotype. The chain uses TRBV29-1 and TRBJ1-4; D gene unclear. Per germline, CDR1 SQVTM and CDR2 ANQGSEA. Trimming cost V 7 bases and J 0 bases, with 12 bases left between them. The CDR3 runs to 14 residues. The CDR3 DNA follows: TGCAGCGCCGCCCTAGTTGCAACTAATGAAAAACTGTTTTTT. As protein: CSAALVATNEKLFF.